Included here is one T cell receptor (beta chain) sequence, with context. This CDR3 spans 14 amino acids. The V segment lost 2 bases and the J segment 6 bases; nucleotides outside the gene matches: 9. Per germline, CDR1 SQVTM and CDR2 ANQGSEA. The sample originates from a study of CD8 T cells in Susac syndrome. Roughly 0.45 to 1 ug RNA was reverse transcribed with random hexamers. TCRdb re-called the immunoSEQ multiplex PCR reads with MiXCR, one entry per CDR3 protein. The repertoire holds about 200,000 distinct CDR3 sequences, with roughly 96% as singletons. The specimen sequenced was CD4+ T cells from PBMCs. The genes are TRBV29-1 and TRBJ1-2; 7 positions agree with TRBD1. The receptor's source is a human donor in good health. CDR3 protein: CSVEPPGTVHGYTF. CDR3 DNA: TGCAGCGTTGAACCCCCCGGGACAGTCCATGGCTACACCTTC.